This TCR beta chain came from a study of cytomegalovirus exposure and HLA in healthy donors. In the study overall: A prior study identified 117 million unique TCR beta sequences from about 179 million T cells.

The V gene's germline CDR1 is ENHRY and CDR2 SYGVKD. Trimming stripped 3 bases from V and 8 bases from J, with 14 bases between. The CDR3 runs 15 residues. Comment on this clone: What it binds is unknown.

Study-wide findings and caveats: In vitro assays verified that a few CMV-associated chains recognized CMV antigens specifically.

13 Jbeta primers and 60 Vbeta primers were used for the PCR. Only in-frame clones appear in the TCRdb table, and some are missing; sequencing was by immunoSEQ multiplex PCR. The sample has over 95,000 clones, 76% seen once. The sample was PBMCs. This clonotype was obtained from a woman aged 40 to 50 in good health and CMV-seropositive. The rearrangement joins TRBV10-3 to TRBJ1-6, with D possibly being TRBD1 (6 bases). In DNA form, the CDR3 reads TGTGCCATCAGTGAACCCACAGGGCAGCATTCACCCCTCCACTTT. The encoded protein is CAISEPTGQHSPLHF.